This T cell receptor (beta chain) was observed in a study of long-term antiretroviral therapy in people with HIV. Study details: Collection of the earliest samples took place about a decade ahead of the 2015 immediate-ART recommendation.

Sequencing used immunoSEQ v3.0 at survey level. Profiled with immunoSEQ multiplex PCR; TCRdb holds only in-frame clones, not every one. The data hold about 20,000 clones, with roughly 92% observed a single time. People in the study who had HIV all got their treatment in the United States. To note about this clone: The antigen is undetermined.

Study results and caveats: Specimen acquisition occurred between 2004 and 2017, potentially under older ART regimens. Transplant donor controls retained higher diversity, though diversity increased after ART.

After removal of 3 bases from V and 0 bases from J, the junction contained 8 bases not matched to a gene. CDR1 and CDR2 from the germline V gene are KGHSH and LQKENI. The CDR3 runs to 17 residues. This material consisted of unsorted PBMCs, taken 4.4 years after starting antiretroviral therapy. The chain couples TRBV18 to TRBJ1-5; 7 bases align to TRBD1. The source of this sequence is a woman aged 50 to 60 with HIV. This CDR3 reads CASSPRETGISNQPQHF. In nucleotides, the CDR3 is TGTGCCAGCTCACCCAGGGAGACAGGGATTAGCAATCAGCCCCAGCATTTT.